This is a list of T cell receptor beta chains from one sample in a study of blood T cell repertoires in COVID-19. TCRdb's table, derived via immunoSEQ multiplex PCR, lists solely in-frame clones and lacks some. The sample records some 17,000 clones, roughly 89% being singletons. Sequenced sample: peripheral blood. All receptors come from a man between 60 and 75 years old with active COVID-19. The CDR3 runs from the conserved cysteine through the conserved F or W. D genes are given only for firm matches.

v_gene,d_gene,j_gene,CDR3nt,CDR3aa
TRBV24-1,NA,TRBJ2-3,TGTGCCACCAGTCAGGATCCAGATACGCAGTATTTT,CATSQDPDTQYF
TRBV5-1,TRBD1,TRBJ2-6,TGCGCCAGCAGCACTCGACAGGGAACTGGGGCCAACGTCCTGACTTTC,CASSTRQGTGANVLTF
TRBV11-2,NA,TRBJ2-3,TGTGCCAGCAGCTTAGGGGGCGGGGCCACAGATACGCAGTATTTT,CASSLGGGATDTQYF
TRBV11-2,NA,TRBJ1-4,TGTGCCAGCAGCTCTTCCTTGACAAATGAAAAACTGTTTTTT,CASSSSLTNEKLFF
TRBV9,NA,TRBJ1-5,TGTGCCAGCAGCTCCCAGGCAGGGGACACCACGACGAATCAGCCCCAGCATTTT,CASSSQAGDTTTNQPQHF
TRBV27,TRBD1,TRBJ2-3,TGTGCCAGCAGCGGGACAGTCACAGATACGCAGTATTTT,CASSGTVTDTQYF
TRBV6-2/TRBV6-3,NA,TRBJ2-5,TGTGCCAGCAGTATCCCGCGGCCCCCAGAGACCCAGTACTTC,CASSIPRPPETQYF
TRBV6-6,TRBD1,TRBJ1-2,TGTGCCAGCAGCGGACAGGGATCCTATGGCTACACCTTC,CASSGQGSYGYTF